The clone carrying this T cell receptor (beta chain) has at least ten counts. Its antigen is unidentified. The entire patient cohort was treatment-naive prior to thyroid surgery. In germline, CDR1 is SQVTM, CDR2 ANQGSEA. The CDR3 sequence is 14 residues long. V shed 6 bases and J 2 bases; nucleotides not matched to a gene: 6. This entry is derived from a study of metastatic and nonmetastatic thyroid tumors. Study-wide background: Both malignant and benign thyroid patients supplied peripheral blood and tumor or nodule tissue samples, across which the repertoires of these patients were then compared. Study results and limitations: For both blood and tumor, malignant thyroid tumors reportedly showed significantly higher TCR beta diversity than benign nodules did.

Authors' data handling: Using the CDR3 differences seen across clinicopathological groups, the authors built a distant-metastasis classifier for papillary thyroid cancer, which was meant to discriminate distant-metastatic patients. TCRdb re-analyzed the PCR reads using MiXCR. These V and J calls originate from TCRdb's pipeline instead of the authors' own analysis. The sample carries fewer than 30,000 clones, roughly 16% recorded once. The chain employs TRBV29-1 and TRBJ1-5, with 8 bases aligning to TRBD1. The source of this sequence is a female donor with papillary thyroid cancer or a benign thyroid nodule (not recorded which). Some clones in this sample may be carry-over from other donors' samples. Sequencing was done on a sample of blood. The CDR3 is CSVGQGAGNQPQHF. CDR3 bases: TGCAGCGTCGGACAGGGCGCCGGCAATCAGCCCCAGCATTTT.